This T cell receptor (beta chain) was identified during a study of radiation and T cells in renal cell carcinoma. The time point: baseline pretreatment blood. Treatment reported: 15 Gy SBRT to primary tumor, nephrectomy 4 weeks later. The CDR3 runs to 15 residues. CDR1 and CDR2 from the germline V gene are MRHNA and SNTAGT. Trimming stripped 3 bases from V and 0 bases from J, with 9 bases between. Whole-study findings and limits: In blood, top tumor clones expanded by 2 weeks, shrinking by 4.

Clones were read by immunoSEQ multiplex PCR, and TCRdb kept only the in-frame ones, dropping some. The sample has 100,000 to 150,000 clones; approximately 82% are singletons. As for this clone: No antigen is known for it.

The sample consisted of blood, taken from a patient whose treatment included radiotherapy and nephrectomy. The sequence came from an older woman with renal cell carcinoma. This sequence joins TRBV6-4 and TRBJ2-1; no clear D gene. The CDR3 here is CASSEGQNSYNEQFF. The CDR3 DNA reads as TGTGCCAGCAGTGAGGGCCAGAACTCCTACAATGAGCAGTTCTTC.